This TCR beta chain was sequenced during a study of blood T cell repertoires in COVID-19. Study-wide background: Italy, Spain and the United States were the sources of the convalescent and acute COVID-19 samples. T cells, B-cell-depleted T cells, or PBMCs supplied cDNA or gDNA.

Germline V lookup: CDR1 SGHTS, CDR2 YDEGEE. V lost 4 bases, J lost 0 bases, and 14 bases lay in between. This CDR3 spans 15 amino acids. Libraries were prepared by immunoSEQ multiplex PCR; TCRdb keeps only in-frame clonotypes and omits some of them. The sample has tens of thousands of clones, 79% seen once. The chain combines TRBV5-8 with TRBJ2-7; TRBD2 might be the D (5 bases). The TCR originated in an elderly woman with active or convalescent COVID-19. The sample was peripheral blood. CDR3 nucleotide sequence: TGTGCCAGCAGCAAAAAGGCGGCGGGCTCCTACGAGCAGTACTTC. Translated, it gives CASSKKAAGSYEQYF.